The source of this T cell receptor beta chain is a study of CD8+CD57+ T cells in acquired aplastic anemia. Researchers used genomic DNA as the template to profile TCR beta VDJ and CDR3. Each CDR3 protein gets one entry after TCRdb re-called the reads with MiXCR. The sample consists of approximately 200,000 distinct CDR3 sequences, roughly 56% of them appearing once. The CDR3 runs to 15 residues. Germline CDR1 LGHDT, CDR2 YNNKEL (reference sequence). The V and J ends lost 0 bases and 5 bases respectively, with 11 bases between them. The source is a human donor in good health, serving as a control. The sample taken for sequencing was sorted CD4+, CD8+, or CD8+CD57+ T cells (not recorded which) from PBMCs. This chain links TRBV3-1 with TRBJ2-1; D is possibly TRBD1 (6 bases). As DNA, the CDR3 is TGTGCCAGCAGCCAAGATCTAAGGACAGACAATGAGCAGTTCTTC. Translated, it gives CASSQDLRTDNEQFF.